A selection of T cell receptor beta chains follows, all from one sample in a study of vaccination and CD4 T cells after COVID-19. TCRdb analysed the PCR reads with MiXCR anew, one entry per CDR3 protein. The sample has 35,000 to 45,000 distinct CDR3 sequences; 36% are singletons. The starting material was CD4+ T cells from blood, obtained about 7 months after SARS-CoV-2 vaccination. These receptors all stem from a human donor who had recovered from COVID-19. CDR3s include the opening cysteine and the closing phenylalanine or tryptophan. D genes are given only for firm matches. For some rows the clone size is stated as once, few or many, or as a class when expanded; others skip it.

j_call: TRBJ2-7
clone_size: few
d_call: TRBD1
v_call: TRBV6-5
cdr3_aa: CASSYMAGGYEQYF
cdr3_nt: TGTGCCAGCAGTTACATGGCAGGGGGCTACGAGCAGTACTTC

j_call: TRBJ2-7
clone_size: few
d_call: TRBD2
v_call: TRBV7-2
cdr3_aa: CASSLRGTSPYEQYF
cdr3_nt: TGTGCCAGCAGCTTGCGGGGGACTAGCCCCTACGAGCAGTACTTC

j_call: TRBJ1-1
clone_size: few
d_call: NA
v_call: TRBV19
cdr3_aa: CASMRGTEAFF
cdr3_nt: TGTGCCAGTATGAGAGGGACTGAAGCTTTCTTT

j_call: TRBJ2-7
clone_size: NA
d_call: NA
v_call: TRBV7-3
cdr3_aa: CASSLGEGRGSYEQYF
cdr3_nt: TGTGCCAGCAGCTTAGGGGAGGGCAGGGGGAGCTACGAGCAGTACTTC

j_call: TRBJ2-7
clone_size: few
d_call: TRBD1
v_call: TRBV20-1
cdr3_aa: CSASRGPGSYEQYF
cdr3_nt: TGCAGTGCCAGCAGGGGGCCCGGTTCCTACGAGCAGTACTTC

j_call: TRBJ2-3
clone_size: NA
d_call: NA
v_call: TRBV6-1
cdr3_aa: CASSRLADPTDTQYF
cdr3_nt: TGTGCCAGCAGTCGGCTAGCAGACCCCACAGATACGCAGTATTTT

j_call: TRBJ2-2
clone_size: NA
d_call: NA
v_call: TRBV2
cdr3_aa: CASRMLGLTGELFF
cdr3_nt: TGTGCCAGCCGTATGTTGGGCCTGACCGGGGAGCTGTTTTTT

j_call: TRBJ2-7
clone_size: few
d_call: NA
v_call: TRBV6-1
cdr3_aa: CASSEGMGQSYYEQYF
cdr3_nt: TGTGCCAGCAGTGAAGGGATGGGCCAGTCTTACTACGAGCAGTACTTC

j_call: TRBJ1-2
clone_size: NA
d_call: TRBD1
v_call: TRBV10-3
cdr3_aa: CAISGTDYGYTF
cdr3_nt: TGTGCCATCAGCGGGACAGACTATGGCTACACCTTC

j_call: TRBJ2-7
clone_size: NA
d_call: TRBD1
v_call: TRBV5-4
cdr3_aa: CATRGTGANEQYF
cdr3_nt: TGTGCCACCAGGGGGACAGGGGCGAACGAGCAGTACTTC

j_call: TRBJ2-7
clone_size: NA
d_call: TRBD1
v_call: TRBV7-8
cdr3_aa: CASSPGGTASSHEQYF
cdr3_nt: TGTGCCAGCAGCCCAGGGGGAACAGCAAGCTCCCACGAGCAGTACTTC

j_call: TRBJ1-2
clone_size: NA
d_call: NA
v_call: TRBV10-1
cdr3_aa: CASSRRRANYGYTF
cdr3_nt: TGCGCCAGCAGCCGACGGAGAGCTAACTATGGCTACACCTTC

j_call: TRBJ1-6
clone_size: few
d_call: NA
v_call: TRBV20-1
cdr3_aa: CSARDRSGGRSPLHF
cdr3_nt: TGCAGTGCTAGAGATCGCTCCGGGGGTCGGTCACCCCTCCACTTT

j_call: TRBJ2-3
clone_size: NA
d_call: TRBD2
v_call: TRBV27
cdr3_aa: CASKVRLAGITDTQYF
cdr3_nt: TGTGCCAGCAAGGTGCGTCTAGCGGGAATTACAGATACGCAGTATTTT

j_call: TRBJ2-3
clone_size: NA
d_call: TRBD1
v_call: TRBV7-9
cdr3_aa: CTSSRWDRGPSDTQYF
cdr3_nt: TGTACCAGCAGCCGATGGGACAGGGGGCCCTCAGATACGCAGTATTTT

j_call: TRBJ2-3
clone_size: NA
d_call: TRBD2
v_call: TRBV5-4
cdr3_aa: CASSIPGLALTDTQYF
cdr3_nt: TGTGCCAGCAGCATTCCGGGACTAGCGCTCACAGATACGCAGTATTTT

j_call: TRBJ2-2
clone_size: few
d_call: NA
v_call: TRBV10-1
cdr3_aa: CASSESGAGELFF
cdr3_nt: TGCGCCAGCAGTGAGTCGGGCGCCGGGGAGCTGTTTTTT

j_call: TRBJ2-5
clone_size: NA
d_call: NA
v_call: TRBV20-1
cdr3_aa: CGAILAEGGETQYF
cdr3_nt: TGCGGTGCCATATTAGCGGAGGGGGGGGAGACCCAGTACTTC

j_call: TRBJ2-1
clone_size: NA
d_call: NA
v_call: TRBV6-4
cdr3_aa: CAREGGAYNEQFF
cdr3_nt: TGTGCCAGAGAGGGGGGCGCCTACAATGAGCAGTTCTTC

j_call: TRBJ1-1
clone_size: NA
d_call: NA
v_call: TRBV7-9
cdr3_aa: CASSSRGTGDTEAFF
cdr3_nt: TGTGCCAGCAGCTCCCGAGGGACGGGTGACACTGAAGCTTTCTTT

j_call: TRBJ2-2
clone_size: few
d_call: TRBD2
v_call: TRBV6-5
cdr3_aa: CASSYSSGTSYTGELFF
cdr3_nt: TGTGCCAGCAGTTACTCGAGCGGGACTAGTTACACCGGGGAGCTGTTTTTT

j_call: TRBJ2-5
clone_size: NA
d_call: NA
v_call: TRBV4-1
cdr3_aa: CASSPRASRETQYF
cdr3_nt: TGCGCCAGCAGCCCCCGGGCCTCTCGGGAGACCCAGTACTTC

j_call: TRBJ2-1
clone_size: NA
d_call: NA
v_call: TRBV28
cdr3_aa: CASSGPKGYNEQFF
cdr3_nt: TGTGCCAGCAGCGGGCCGAAAGGTTACAATGAGCAGTTCTTC

j_call: TRBJ2-2
clone_size: NA
d_call: NA
v_call: TRBV6-2/TRBV6-3
cdr3_aa: CASSYAPSERYTGELFF
cdr3_nt: TGTGCCAGCAGCTATGCACCATCGGAGAGGTACACCGGGGAGCTGTTTTTT

j_call: TRBJ2-1
clone_size: few
d_call: TRBD2
v_call: TRBV15
cdr3_aa: CATSRTTSGRANNEQFF
cdr3_nt: TGTGCCACCAGCAGGACCACTAGCGGGAGGGCCAACAATGAGCAGTTCTTC

j_call: TRBJ1-1
clone_size: few
d_call: NA
v_call: TRBV6-2/TRBV6-3
cdr3_aa: CASSRTENTEAFF
cdr3_nt: TGTGCCAGCAGCCGGACAGAGAACACTGAAGCTTTCTTT

j_call: TRBJ2-1
clone_size: NA
d_call: NA
v_call: TRBV7-8
cdr3_aa: CASFPGFGDNEQFF
cdr3_nt: TGTGCCAGCTTTCCGGGGTTTGGCGACAATGAGCAGTTCTTC

j_call: TRBJ2-2
clone_size: NA
d_call: TRBD2
v_call: TRBV27
cdr3_aa: CATFSGAGELFF
cdr3_nt: TGTGCCACCTTTAGCGGGGCCGGGGAGCTGTTTTTT

j_call: TRBJ2-1
clone_size: few
d_call: TRBD2
v_call: TRBV15
cdr3_aa: CATSRMAGGDNEQFF
cdr3_nt: TGTGCCACCAGTAGAATGGCGGGAGGGGACAATGAGCAGTTCTTC

j_call: TRBJ1-5
clone_size: NA
d_call: NA
v_call: TRBV28
cdr3_aa: CASSPGDWQPQHF
cdr3_nt: TGTGCCAGCAGTCCGGGGGATTGGCAGCCCCAGCATTTT

j_call: TRBJ1-2
clone_size: few
d_call: NA
v_call: TRBV20-1
cdr3_aa: CSARPTTGNYGYTF
cdr3_nt: TGCAGTGCTAGACCGACTACAGGGAACTATGGCTACACCTTC

j_call: TRBJ2-7
clone_size: NA
d_call: NA
v_call: TRBV7-3
cdr3_aa: CATKTGAKSYEQYF
cdr3_nt: TGTGCCACCAAGACCGGGGCCAAATCCTACGAGCAGTACTTC

j_call: TRBJ1-5
clone_size: few
d_call: NA
v_call: TRBV6-1
cdr3_aa: CASTVGGLGGQPQHF
cdr3_nt: TGTGCCAGCACGGTCGGGGGCCTCGGGGGTCAGCCCCAGCATTTT

j_call: TRBJ2-5
clone_size: few
d_call: TRBD2
v_call: TRBV7-9
cdr3_aa: CASSSLAGVLETQYF
cdr3_nt: TGTGCCAGCAGCTCACTAGCGGGAGTTTTGGAGACCCAGTACTTC

j_call: TRBJ2-1
clone_size: few
d_call: NA
v_call: TRBV7-3
cdr3_aa: CASSSGPQAYNEQFF
cdr3_nt: TGTGCCAGCAGCTCCGGACCTCAGGCCTACAATGAGCAGTTCTTC

j_call: TRBJ2-5
clone_size: few
d_call: NA
v_call: TRBV30
cdr3_aa: CAWSALDRIQETQYF
cdr3_nt: TGTGCCTGGAGTGCTTTGGACCGAATCCAAGAGACCCAGTACTTC

j_call: TRBJ1-1
clone_size: few
d_call: NA
v_call: TRBV27
cdr3_aa: CASGRSTEAFF
cdr3_nt: TGTGCCAGCGGTAGGAGCACTGAAGCTTTCTTT

j_call: TRBJ2-5
clone_size: few
d_call: NA
v_call: TRBV10-3
cdr3_aa: CAISVGEETQYF
cdr3_nt: TGTGCCATCAGTGTGGGGGAAGAGACCCAGTACTTC

j_call: TRBJ2-7
clone_size: NA
d_call: NA
v_call: TRBV27
cdr3_aa: CASSFLQAGEQYF
cdr3_nt: TGTGCCAGCAGTTTTCTGCAGGCAGGCGAGCAGTACTTC

j_call: TRBJ2-7
clone_size: few
d_call: TRBD2
v_call: TRBV5-1
cdr3_aa: CASSVGTGASGLSYEQYF
cdr3_nt: TGCGCCAGCAGTGTCGGGACGGGGGCTAGCGGGCTCTCCTACGAGCAGTACTTC

j_call: TRBJ1-6
clone_size: few
d_call: NA
v_call: TRBV5-4
cdr3_aa: CASSSQGLRSPLHF
cdr3_nt: TGTGCCAGCAGCTCCCAGGGGCTAAGGTCACCCCTCCACTTT

j_call: TRBJ2-1
clone_size: NA
d_call: TRBD1
v_call: TRBV15
cdr3_aa: CATSRDRDRFNEQFF
cdr3_nt: TGTGCCACCAGCAGAGACCGGGACAGGTTCAATGAGCAGTTCTTC

j_call: TRBJ2-1
clone_size: NA
d_call: TRBD2
v_call: TRBV29-1
cdr3_aa: CGLRERERAEQFF
cdr3_nt: TGCGGATTGCGGGAGCGGGAGAGGGCTGAGCAGTTCTTC